This entry lists 12 T cell receptor beta chains sequenced from one sample in a study of blood T cell repertoires in COVID-19. Assay used: immunoSEQ multiplex PCR; TCRdb lists only in-frame clones, some missing. The table includes 140,000 to 150,000 clones, 84% detected once. Sequencing used peripheral blood. Source of these receptors: a human donor in a cohort sampled during active COVID-19.

V usage is TRBV9 and J usage is TRBJ1-6; 10 bases are a match to TRBD1. Trimming took 3 bases from V and 7 from J; bases not matched to a gene: 7. This CDR3 spans 16 amino acids. CDR1 SGDLS and CDR2 YYNGEE come from the germline V gene. CDR3 DNA: TGTGCCAGCAGCGCCCGGACAGGGGGGTTGAATTCACCCCTCCACTTT. It yields the protein CASSARTGGLNSPLHF.

CDR3 sequence (DNA): TGTGCCAGCAGAACCGGGACAGGGTATGGAAACACCATATATTTT. Its translation is CASRTGTGYGNTIYF. This sequence joins TRBV6-5 and TRBJ1-3; 9 nucleotides match TRBD1. With V trimmed by 6 bases and J by 3 bases, 6 bases remained unmatched. The CDR3 is 15 amino acids. The germline V gene has CDR1 MNHEY and CDR2 SVGAGI.

This chain connects TRBV4-3 to TRBJ1-2; a possible D gene is TRBD1 (6 bases). This CDR3 is 16 amino acids long. Germline CDR1 is LGHNA and CDR2 is YSLEER. The ends were cut back, 0 bases at V and 6 bases at J, with 17 bases in the middle. The CDR3: CASSQDYHRTDDGYTF. CDR3 coding DNA: TGCGCCAGCAGCCAAGATTACCACCGGACAGATGATGGCTACACCTTC.

The V and J genes are TRBV3-1 (or the pseudogene TRBV3-2) and TRBJ1-5; D is undetermined. From germline, CDR1 is LGHDT and CDR2 YNNKEL (reference sequence). The CDR3 length is 12 residues. V was clipped by 1 base and J by 9 bases, with 7 bases between them. The CDR3 is CASSQGGGPQHF. CDR3 nucleotides: TGTGCCAGCAGCCAAGGTGGCGGGCCCCAGCATTTT.

This sequence joins TRBV6-5 and TRBJ1-2, with D perhaps TRBD1 (5 bases). This CDR3 is built from 15 residues. The germline gives CDR1 MNHEY, CDR2 SVGAGI. The germline V and J ends were trimmed by 3 bases and 2 bases, with 13 bases remaining between them. For the CDR3, the DNA is TGTGCCAGCAGTTATGGGGCAGCGCCAAACTATGGCTACACCTTC. This codes for CASSYGAAPNYGYTF.

The V call is TRBV11-1, the J call TRBJ1-1; weak D call: TRBD1 (6 bases). The V and J ends lost 5 bases and 5 bases respectively, with 18 bases between them. The germline V gene has CDR1 SGHAT and CDR2 FQDESV (reference sequence). The CDR3 is 15 residues long. The CDR3, as DNA: TGTGCCAGCAGCCCCTCCTTGCGGGGGCGGACTGAAGCTTTCTTT. This codes for CASSPSLRGRTEAFF.

V and J are TRBV12-3 or TRBV12-4 and TRBJ1-2, with TRBD1 as a possible D gene (5 bases). Trimming cost V 4 bases and J 8 bases, with 8 bases left between them. CDR3 length equals 11 residues. This CDR3 reads CASSSRGGYTF. CDR3 DNA sequence: TGTGCCAGCAGTTCTAGGGGAGGCTACACCTTC.

The V and J genes are TRBV30 and TRBJ1-1, with D possibly matching TRBD1 (6 bases). The germline V gene encodes CDR1 GTSNPN and CDR2 SVGIG (reference sequence). Trimming took 2 bases from V and 2 from J, leaving 9 bases between them. CDR3 length equals 13 residues. The CDR3 bases are TGTGCCTGGAGTCAACAGGGAAACACTGAAGCTTTCTTT. Translation: CAWSQQGNTEAFF.

This sequence joins TRBV24-1 and TRBJ1-3; a weak D match, TRBD1 (5 bases). CDR3 length equals 16 residues. With 6 bases removed from V and 7 bases from J, the gap between germline ends came to 21 bases. Germline V gene sequence: CDR1 KGHDR, CDR2 SFDVKD. The CDR3 spells CATSKICRDAGNTIYF. CDR3 coding DNA: TGTGCCACCAGTAAGATCTGCAGGGATGCGGGGAACACCATATATTTT.

As for this clone: The junction differs from germline at one of its ends, possibly a read error. The chain has TRBV7-7 and TRBJ2-1; 9 nucleotides agree with TRBD1. The CDR3 is made up of 14 amino acids. Germline-derived CDR1 and CDR2 are SSHAT and FNYEAQ (reference sequence). The CDR3 region has the DNA TGTGCTAGCAGCTCCGGACAGGGGTGGGATGAGCAGTTCTTC. Translating it yields CASSSGQGWDEQFF.

The chain joins TRBV18 to TRBJ1-4; 10 nucleotides agree with TRBD1. After removal of 1 base from V and 6 bases from J, the junction contained 2 bases not matched to a gene. Germline CDR1 KGHSH, CDR2 LQKENI. CDR3 length: 15 residues. CDR3 sequence (DNA): TGTGCCAGCTCACCACGAGGGACAGGGGATGAAAAACTGTTTTTT. Translated, it gives CASSPRGTGDEKLFF.

J is TRBJ2-6 and V is TRBV19; possible D gene TRBD2, 6 bases. V was cut by 10 bases and J by 1 base, with 8 bases left in between. The CDR3 sequence is 13 residues long. The germline CDR1 and CDR2 sequences are LNHDA and SQIVND (reference sequence). CDR3 sequence: CATRESGANVLTF. The CDR3 DNA sequence: TGTGCCACCCGGGAGTCTGGGGCCAACGTCCTGACTTTC.